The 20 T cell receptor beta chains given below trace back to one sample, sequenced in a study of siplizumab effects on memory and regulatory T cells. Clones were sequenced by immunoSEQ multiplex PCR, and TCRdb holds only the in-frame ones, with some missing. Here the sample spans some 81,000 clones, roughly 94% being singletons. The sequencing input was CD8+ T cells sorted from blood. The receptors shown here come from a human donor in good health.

The CDR3 is CASSLFGGRSSYNEQFF. For the CDR3, the DNA is TGTGCCAGCAGCTTATTTGGCGGGAGGAGCTCCTACAATGAGCAGTTCTTC. This chain connects TRBV7-2 to TRBJ2-1; the match to TRBD2 covers 8 bases. The V segment lost 2 bases and the J segment 0 bases; nucleotides outside the gene matches: 6. This CDR3 has 17 residues. The germline CDR1 and CDR2 sequences are SGHTA and FQGNSA.

The DNA of the CDR3 is TGTGCCAGCAGCCCCCGCCCCGGGGACTACGAGCAGTACTTC. It yields the protein CASSPRPGDYEQYF. The V and J genes are TRBV9 and TRBJ2-7, with D tentatively TRBD2 (5 bases). Germline lookup yields CDR1 SGDLS and CDR2 YYNGEE. Between the trimmed V and J ends, which lost 4 bases and 3 bases, there was a span of 14 bases. This CDR3 is 14 amino acids long.

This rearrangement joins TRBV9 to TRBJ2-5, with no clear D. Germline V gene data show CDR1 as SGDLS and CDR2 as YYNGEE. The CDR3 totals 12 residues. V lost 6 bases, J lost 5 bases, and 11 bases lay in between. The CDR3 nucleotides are TGTGCCAGCATGGGCGTCGAGGAGACCCAGTACTTC. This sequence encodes CASMGVEETQYF. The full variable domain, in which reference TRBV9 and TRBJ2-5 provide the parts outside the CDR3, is DSGVTQTPKHLITATGQRVTLRCSPRSGDLSVYWYQQSLDQGLQFLIQYYNGEERAKGNILERFSAQQFPDLHSELNLSSLELGDSALYFCASMGVEETQYFGPGTRLLVL.

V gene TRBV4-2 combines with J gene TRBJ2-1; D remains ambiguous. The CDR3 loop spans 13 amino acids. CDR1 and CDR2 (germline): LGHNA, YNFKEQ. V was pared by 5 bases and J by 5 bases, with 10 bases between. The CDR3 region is CASSLRTDNEQFF. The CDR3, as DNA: TGTGCCAGCAGCTTGCGCACCGACAATGAGCAGTTCTTC.

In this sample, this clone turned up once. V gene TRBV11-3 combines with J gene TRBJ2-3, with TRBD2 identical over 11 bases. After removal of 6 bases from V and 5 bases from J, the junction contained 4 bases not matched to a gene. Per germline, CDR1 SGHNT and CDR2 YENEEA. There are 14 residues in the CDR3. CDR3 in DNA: TGTGCCAGCAGGCTAGCGGGGGGCGAAGATACGCAGTATTTT. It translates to CASRLAGGEDTQYF.

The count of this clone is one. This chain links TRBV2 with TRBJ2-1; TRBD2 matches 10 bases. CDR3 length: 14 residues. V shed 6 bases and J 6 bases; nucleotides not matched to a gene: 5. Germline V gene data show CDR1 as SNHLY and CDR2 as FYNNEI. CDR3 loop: CASRPLAGSNEQFF. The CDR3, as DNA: TGTGCCAGCAGACCACTAGCGGGGTCCAATGAGCAGTTCTTC.

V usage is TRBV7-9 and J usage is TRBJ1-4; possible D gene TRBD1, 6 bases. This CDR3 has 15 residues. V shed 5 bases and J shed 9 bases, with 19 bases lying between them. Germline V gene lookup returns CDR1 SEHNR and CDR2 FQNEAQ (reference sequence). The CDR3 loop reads CASSAPGAQVKKLFF. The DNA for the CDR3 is TGTGCCAGCAGCGCACCAGGGGCTCAAGTGAAAAAACTGTTTTTT.

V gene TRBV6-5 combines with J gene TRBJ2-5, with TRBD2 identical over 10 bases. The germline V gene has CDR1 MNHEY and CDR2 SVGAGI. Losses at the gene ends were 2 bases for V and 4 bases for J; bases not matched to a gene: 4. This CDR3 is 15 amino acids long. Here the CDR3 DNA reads TGTGCCAGCAGTTACCATTCTAGCGGGGGAGAGACCCAGTACTTC. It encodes CASSYHSSGGETQYF.

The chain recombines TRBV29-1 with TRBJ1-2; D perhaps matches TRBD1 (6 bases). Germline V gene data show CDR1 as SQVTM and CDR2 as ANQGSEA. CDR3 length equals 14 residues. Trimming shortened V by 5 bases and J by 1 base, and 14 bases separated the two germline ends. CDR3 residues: CSVRTVTGNYGYTF. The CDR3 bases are TGCAGCGTTCGGACAGTCACCGGTAACTATGGCTACACCTTC.

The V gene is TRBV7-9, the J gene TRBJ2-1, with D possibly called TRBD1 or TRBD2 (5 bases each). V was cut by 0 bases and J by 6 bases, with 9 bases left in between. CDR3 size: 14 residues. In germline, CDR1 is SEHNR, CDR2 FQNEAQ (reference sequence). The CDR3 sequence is CASSLAGPLNEQFF. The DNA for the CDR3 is TGTGCCAGCAGCTTAGCGGGACCCCTCAATGAGCAGTTCTTC.

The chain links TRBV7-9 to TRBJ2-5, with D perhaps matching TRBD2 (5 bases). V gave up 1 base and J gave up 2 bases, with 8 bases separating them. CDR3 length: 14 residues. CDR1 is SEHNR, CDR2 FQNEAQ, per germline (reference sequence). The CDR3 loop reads CASSLGRGQETQYF. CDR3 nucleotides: TGTGCCAGCAGCTTAGGTCGGGGACAAGAGACCCAGTACTTC.

As DNA, the CDR3 is TGTGCCAGCAGTTTATCCTCGGGGCTAGCGGGGGCCTACGAGCAGTACTTC. Its protein is CASSLSSGLAGAYEQYF. V is TRBV27 and J is TRBJ2-7; TRBD2 matches 10 bases. Trimming cost V 0 bases and J 2 bases; bases outside gene matches: 7. CDR3 size: 17 residues. CDR1 is MNHEY and CDR2 is SMNVEV in the germline V gene (reference sequence).

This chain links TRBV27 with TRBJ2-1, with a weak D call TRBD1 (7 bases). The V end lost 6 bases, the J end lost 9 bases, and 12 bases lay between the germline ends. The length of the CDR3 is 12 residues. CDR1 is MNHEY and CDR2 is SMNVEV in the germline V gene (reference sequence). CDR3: CASRTQGGEQFF. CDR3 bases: TGTGCCAGCAGAACCCAGGGGGGTGAGCAGTTCTTC.

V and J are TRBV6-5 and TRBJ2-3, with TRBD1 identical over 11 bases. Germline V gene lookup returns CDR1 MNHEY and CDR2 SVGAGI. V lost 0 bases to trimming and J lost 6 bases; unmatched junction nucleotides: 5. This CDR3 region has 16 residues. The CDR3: CASSYSMGDRGDTQYF. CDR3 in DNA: TGTGCCAGCAGTTACTCGATGGGGGACAGGGGGGATACGCAGTATTTT.

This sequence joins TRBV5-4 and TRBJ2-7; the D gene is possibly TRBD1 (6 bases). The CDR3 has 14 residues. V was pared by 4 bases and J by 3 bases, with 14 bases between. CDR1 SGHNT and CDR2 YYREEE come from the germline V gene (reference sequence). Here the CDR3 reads CASSERGGYYEQYF. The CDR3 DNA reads TGTGCCAGCAGCGAACGAGGGGGATACTACGAGCAGTACTTC.

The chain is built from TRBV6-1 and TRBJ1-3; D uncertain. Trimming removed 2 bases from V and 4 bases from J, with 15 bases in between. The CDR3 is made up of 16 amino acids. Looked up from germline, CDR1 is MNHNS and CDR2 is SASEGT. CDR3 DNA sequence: TGTGCCAGCAGTGAAATCGTGGGAGGGTTGGGAAACACCATATATTTT. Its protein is CASSEIVGGLGNTIYF.

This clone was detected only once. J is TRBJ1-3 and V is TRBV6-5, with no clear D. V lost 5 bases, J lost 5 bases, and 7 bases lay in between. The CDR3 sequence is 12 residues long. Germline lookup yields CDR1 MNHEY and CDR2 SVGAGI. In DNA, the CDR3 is TGTGCCAGCAGTGAAGAACGAAACACCATATATTTT. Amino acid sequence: CASSEERNTIYF.

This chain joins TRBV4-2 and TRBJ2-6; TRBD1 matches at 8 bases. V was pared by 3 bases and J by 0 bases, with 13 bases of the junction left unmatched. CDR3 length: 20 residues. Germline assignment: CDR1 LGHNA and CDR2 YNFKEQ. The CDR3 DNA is TGTGCCAGCAGCCACCGAACGGGGACAGGAAGCTTCTCTGGGGCCAACGTCCTGACTTTC. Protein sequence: CASSHRTGTGSFSGANVLTF.

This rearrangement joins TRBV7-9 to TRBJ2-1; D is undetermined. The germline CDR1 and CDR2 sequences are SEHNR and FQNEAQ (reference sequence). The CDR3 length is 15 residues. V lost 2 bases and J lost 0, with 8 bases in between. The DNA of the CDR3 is TGTGCCAGCAGCTTATTAGAAAGCTCCTACAATGAGCAGTTCTTC. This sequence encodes CASSLLESSYNEQFF.

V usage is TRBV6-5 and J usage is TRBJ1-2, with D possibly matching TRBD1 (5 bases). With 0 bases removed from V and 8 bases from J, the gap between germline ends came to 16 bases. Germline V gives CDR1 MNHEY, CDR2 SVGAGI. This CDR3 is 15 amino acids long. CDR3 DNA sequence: TGTGCCAGCAGTTACTCGGAGGCGGGGGTTTGGGGCTACACCTTC. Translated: CASSYSEAGVWGYTF.